Presented here are 16 T cell receptor beta chains from one specimen sequenced in a study of technical replicates of blood from several donors (TCRdb year 2017). Receptor libraries were prepared by the immunoSEQ multiplex PCR assay. TCRdb retrieved this table from immuneACCESS and kept in-frame rearrangements only. Not all clones are present; in checked studies, unresolved V genes account for under half, and no reason is known for the remainder. Counted in this sample were around 16,000 clones; roughly 86% of them appeared once. The top ten constitute roughly 11% of the sample. Source material: PBMCs. The receptors were sampled from a human donor in good health.

The V and J genes are TRBV30 and TRBJ2-7; 7 positions agree with TRBD2. V trimming: 0 bases; J trimming: 8 bases; junction bases outside the gene matches: 10. CDR3 length equals 14 residues. Looked up from germline, CDR1 is GTSNPN and CDR2 is SVGIG (reference sequence). The chain's CDR3 is CAWSVGGGQGKQYF. CDR3 DNA sequence: TGTGCCTGGAGTGTTGGGGGAGGGCAGGGAAAGCAGTACTTC. Full variable domain (outside the CDR3, taken from reference TRBV30 and TRBJ2-7): SQTIHQWPATLVQPVGSPLSLECTVEGTSNPNLYWYRQAAGRGLQLLFYSVGIGQISSEVPQNLSASRPQDRQFILSSKKLLLSDSGFYLCAWSVGGGQGKQYFGPGTRLTVT.

The chain recombines TRBV11-1 with TRBJ2-3; the D gene is possibly TRBD1 (6 bases). Germline assignment: CDR1 SGHAT and CDR2 FQDESV (reference sequence). There are 15 residues in the CDR3. Trimming shortened V by 3 bases and J by 5 bases, and 15 bases separated the two germline ends. In DNA form, the CDR3 reads TGTGCCAGCAGCTTGGCGGGCAGGGGACGAGATACGCAGTATTTT. This encodes CASSLAGRGRDTQYF.

The chain is built from TRBV11-2 and TRBJ2-1; 9 bases map to TRBD1. The germline CDR1 and CDR2 sequences are SGHAT and FQNNGV. The CDR3 has 15 amino acids. V shed 3 bases, J shed 10 bases, and the junction held 10 bases outside the gene matches. The CDR3 region is CASSFQQGAQGEQFF. In DNA form, the CDR3 reads TGTGCCAGCAGCTTCCAACAGGGGGCCCAGGGAGAGCAGTTCTTC.

This chain joins TRBV2 and TRBJ1-2, with 9 bases that match TRBD1. V gave up 6 bases and J gave up 4 bases; unmatched junction bases: 3. The CDR3 loop spans 13 amino acids. The germline V gene has CDR1 SNHLY and CDR2 FYNNEI. The CDR3 DNA reads TGTGCCAGCAGCGGACAGGGGCCCTATGGCTACACCTTC. It specifies CASSGQGPYGYTF.

The rearrangement joins TRBV27 to TRBJ2-7, with D possibly TRBD1 on 6 matching bases. Per the germline V gene, CDR1 is MNHEY and CDR2 is SMNVEV (reference sequence). Trimming cost V 8 bases and J 1 base, with 15 bases left between them. This CDR3 is built from 14 residues. The CDR3 bases are TGTGCCAGCTACCCCACAGGGCTTTCCTACGAGCAGTACTTC. As protein: CASYPTGLSYEQYF.

The chain uses TRBV28 and TRBJ2-3, with TRBD1 matching over 7 bases. Germline loops: CDR1 MDHEN, CDR2 SYDVKM. The ends lost 7 bases at V and 10 bases at J; junction bases unmatched: 17. The CDR3 is made up of 15 amino acids. CDR3: CASTGQLPEQGAQYF. The CDR3 DNA reads TGTGCCAGCACGGGACAGCTCCCTGAGCAAGGTGCGCAGTATTTT. Full variable domain (remainder filled in from reference TRBV28 and TRBJ2-3): DVKVTQSSRYLVKRTGEKVFLECVQDMDHENMFWYRQDPGLGLRLIYFSYDVKMKEKGDIPEGYSVSREKKERFSLILESASTNQTSMYLCASTGQLPEQGAQYFGPGTRLTVL.

The V and J genes are TRBV28 and TRBJ2-3; 10 bases map to TRBD2. CDR1 is MDHEN and CDR2 is SYDVKM in the germline V gene. The CDR3 loop spans 13 amino acids. V shed 7 bases and J 4 bases; nucleotides not matched to a gene: 2. CDR3 coding DNA: TGTGCCAGCACCCTAGCGGGAGCAGATACGCAGTATTTT. This sequence encodes CASTLAGADTQYF.

The gene calls are TRBV11-2 and TRBJ2-5; D gene unclear. The V gene lost 3 bases and the J gene lost 2 bases, with 7 bases spanning the gap. Looked up from germline, CDR1 is SGHAT and CDR2 is FQNNGV. This CDR3 comprises 13 residues. As DNA, the CDR3 is TGTGCCAGCAGCTTCAGTGAACAAGAGACCCAGTACTTC. It encodes CASSFSEQETQYF. Full variable domain (rest looked up from reference TRBV11-2 and TRBJ2-5): EAGVAQSPRYKIIEKRQSVAFWCNPISGHATLYWYQQILGQGPKLLIQFQNNGVVDDSQLPKDRFSAERLKGVDSTLKIQPAKLEDSAVYLCASSFSEQETQYFGPGTRLLVL.

The rearrangement uses TRBV2 and TRBJ2-3, with TRBD1 matching 9 bases. V lost 11 bases, J lost 1 base, and 7 bases stayed unmatched. Germline CDR1 and CDR2: SNHLY and FYNNEI. This CDR3 comprises 14 residues. CDR3 bases: TGTGCCTGCCGAGGGGACAGGGGCACAGATACGCAGTATTTT. This gives the protein CACRGDRGTDTQYF.

This chain joins TRBV7-9 and TRBJ2-7, with 10 bases aligning to TRBD2. CDR3 length: 14 residues. V trimming: 4 bases; J trimming: 6 bases; junction bases outside the gene matches: 6. CDR1 and CDR2 from the germline V gene are SEHNR and FQNEAQ (reference sequence). The CDR3 sequence is CASSSSGSPTEQYF. The CDR3 DNA sequence: TGTGCCAGCAGCTCTAGCGGGAGTCCTACCGAGCAGTACTTC.

V gene TRBV19 combines with J gene TRBJ1-1, with 7 bases fitting TRBD1. From germline, CDR1 is LNHDA and CDR2 SQIVND (reference sequence). V lost 6 bases to trimming and J lost 8 bases; unmatched junction nucleotides: 12. This CDR3 region has 14 residues. CDR3: CASRQRDSLAEAFF. DNA of the CDR3: TGTGCCAGTAGGCAGAGGGACAGTTTAGCGGAAGCTTTCTTT.

The gene calls are TRBV7-8 and TRBJ2-7; TRBD1 aligns across 7 bases. V lost 5 bases and J lost 2; bases outside the gene matches: 6. The germline gives CDR1 SGHVS, CDR2 FQNEAQ. CDR3 length: 14 amino acids. CDR3 loop: CASSARQGTYEQYF. The CDR3 bases are TGTGCCAGCAGCGCCCGACAGGGAACCTACGAGCAGTACTTC.

The rearrangement uses TRBV6-5 and TRBJ2-3, with TRBD1 matching 7 bases. This CDR3 spans 14 amino acids. J was trimmed by 5 bases and V by 4 bases; bases with no gene match: 6. The germline V gene has CDR1 MNHEY and CDR2 SVGAGI. CDR3 sequence reads: CASSSPAGGDTQYF. The CDR3 DNA reads as TGTGCCAGCAGTTCTCCGGCAGGGGGAGATACGCAGTATTTT.

The genes are TRBV7-2 and TRBJ2-7; TRBD2 matches at 9 bases. The CDR3 is made up of 15 amino acids. Germline assignment: CDR1 SGHTA and CDR2 FQGNSA. The ends lost 4 bases at V and 3 bases at J; junction bases unmatched: 7. CDR3 in DNA: TGTGCCAGCAGCTACCCGGGACTAGCAAACTACGAGCAGTACTTC. Translation gives CASSYPGLANYEQYF.

The chain carries TRBV19 and TRBJ2-2; no firm D call. In germline, CDR1 is LNHDA, CDR2 SQIVND (reference sequence). CDR3 length: 13 amino acids. The ends were cut back, 5 bases at V and 6 bases at J, with 10 bases in the middle. The CDR3 here is CASSAYYPGELFF. The CDR3 DNA follows: TGTGCCAGTAGTGCCTACTACCCCGGGGAGCTGTTTTTT.

The chain recombines TRBV4-1 with TRBJ2-5, with TRBD2 matching over 10 bases. The V segment lost 3 bases and the J segment 2 bases; nucleotides outside the gene matches: 3. Germline V gene sequence: CDR1 MGHRA, CDR2 YSYEKL. CDR3 length equals 15 residues. CDR3 protein: CASSHGTSAQETQYF. The CDR3 bases are TGCGCCAGCAGCCATGGGACTAGCGCACAAGAGACCCAGTACTTC.